This is a list of T cell receptor beta chains from one sample in a study of control samples from healthy donors and cancer patients. Libraries were prepared by immunoSEQ multiplex PCR; TCRdb keeps only in-frame clonotypes and omits some of them. The sample consists of 100,000 to 150,000 clones, around nine tenths of them appearing once. The sequenced material came from blood. Source of these receptors: a man aged 30 to 45 in good health. The CDR3 runs from the conserved cysteine through the conserved F or W. Fields, in order: CDR3 length, J gene, D gene, clone size, V gene, CDR3 DNA, CDR3 protein. The D gene is left open where the match is weak. Not every row has a clone size; where given, it reads once, few, many or a size class.

length: 13; J: TRBJ1-1; D: NA; size: NA; V: TRBV27; DNA: TGTGCCAGCAGTTTAGACATCAACACTGAAGCTTTCTTT; CDR3: CASSLDINTEAFF
length: 18; J: TRBJ1-4; D: NA; size: NA; V: TRBV12-5; DNA: TGTGCTAGTGGTTTGGTACTGGACAGTCATGCAACTAATGAAAAACTGTTTTTT; CDR3: CASGLVLDSHATNEKLFF
length: 13; J: TRBJ1-2; D: NA; size: NA; V: TRBV3-1/TRBV3-2; DNA: TGTGCCAGCAGCCAAGATGGGAGATACGGCTACACCTTC; CDR3: CASSQDGRYGYTF
length: 13; J: TRBJ2-2; D: NA; size: NA; V: TRBV27; DNA: TGTGCCAGCAGTTTAAGTTGGCGCGGGGAGCTGTTTTTT; CDR3: CASSLSWRGELFF
length: 16; J: TRBJ2-3; D: NA; size: many; V: TRBV4-2; DNA: TGTGCCAGCAGCCAAGATCGGGGGCTAGCCGGAGGTACGCAGTATTTT; CDR3: CASSQDRGLAGGTQYF
length: 13; J: TRBJ2-7; D: NA; size: NA; V: TRBV5-1; DNA: TGCGCCAGCTTAGATCAGGGGGGCTACGAGCAGTACTTC; CDR3: CASLDQGGYEQYF
length: 13; J: TRBJ1-3; D: NA; size: NA; V: TRBV19; DNA: TGTGCCAGCCTATACAGCTCTGGAAACACCATATATTTT; CDR3: CASLYSSGNTIYF
length: 15; J: TRBJ2-1; D: NA; size: NA; V: TRBV18; DNA: TGTGCCAGCTCACCACGAGTAGCCCCCTACAATGAGCAGTTCTTC; CDR3: CASSPRVAPYNEQFF
length: 11; J: TRBJ1-2; D: NA; size: NA; V: TRBV6-1; DNA: TGTGCCAGCAGTGAATCGGATGGCTACACCTTC; CDR3: CASSESDGYTF
length: 15; J: TRBJ2-7; D: TRBD1; size: NA; V: TRBV4-1; DNA: TGCGCCAGCAGTTACGACAGGGCGGGCTCCTACGAGCAGTACTTC; CDR3: CASSYDRAGSYEQYF
length: 16; J: TRBJ2-7; D: TRBD2; size: NA; V: TRBV18; DNA: TGTGCCAGCTCGTCCACACTAGCGGGGAAGTCCTACGAGCAGTACTTC; CDR3: CASSSTLAGKSYEQYF
length: 14; J: TRBJ1-2; D: NA; size: NA; V: TRBV2; DNA: TGTGCCAGCAGTGGGGCGACAACTAACTATGGCTACACCTTC; CDR3: CASSGATTNYGYTF
length: 15; J: TRBJ1-6; D: NA; size: NA; V: TRBV4-1; DNA: TGCGCCAGCAGCGAAGGGCCCTCCTATAATTCACCCCTCCACTTT; CDR3: CASSEGPSYNSPLHF
length: 13; J: TRBJ2-1; D: NA; size: once; V: TRBV12-3/TRBV12-4; DNA: TGTGCCAGCAACAGTCCGGGGTGGTATGAGCAGTTCTTC; CDR3: CASNSPGWYEQFF
length: 14; J: TRBJ2-1; D: NA; size: NA; V: TRBV6-5; DNA: TGTGCCAGCAGCCAAGCGGGTCGGCGAAATGAGCAGTTCTTC; CDR3: CASSQAGRRNEQFF
length: 13; J: TRBJ1-3; D: NA; size: NA; V: TRBV30; DNA: TGTGCCTGGAGTATGGCTGCTGGAAACACCATATATTTT; CDR3: CAWSMAAGNTIYF
length: 12; J: TRBJ2-7; D: NA; size: NA; V: TRBV6-5; DNA: TGTGCCAGCAGTTACTCTGGAAGGGAGCAGTACTTC; CDR3: CASSYSGREQYF
length: 14; J: TRBJ2-2; D: NA; size: NA; V: TRBV25-1; DNA: TGTGCCAGCAAGGCAGGGCGTGTCACCGGGGAGCTGTTTTTT; CDR3: CASKAGRVTGELFF
length: 16; J: TRBJ2-5; D: NA; size: NA; V: TRBV24-1; DNA: TGTGCCACCAGTGCCACCCCGGGGCAGGGACAAGAGACCCAGTACTTC; CDR3: CATSATPGQGQETQYF
length: 14; J: TRBJ1-1; D: NA; size: NA; V: TRBV5-5; DNA: TGTGCCAGCAGCCAAGGACCGATAAACACTGAAGCTTTCTTT; CDR3: CASSQGPINTEAFF
length: 16; J: TRBJ1-3; D: NA; size: NA; V: TRBV6-6; DNA: TGTGCCAGCAGTTACGGGACATTGAGCTCTGGAAACACCATATATTTT; CDR3: CASSYGTLSSGNTIYF
length: 15; J: TRBJ1-6; D: NA; size: NA; V: TRBV3-1/TRBV3-2; DNA: TGTGCCAGCAGCCAAGATTTACAGGGTAGCTCACCCCTCCACTTT; CDR3: CASSQDLQGSSPLHF
length: 18; J: TRBJ2-6; D: TRBD1; size: few; V: TRBV19; DNA: TGTGCCAGTAGTCTAGGACAGGCCGCATACTCTGGGGCCAACGTCCTGACTTTC; CDR3: CASSLGQAAYSGANVLTF
length: 12; J: TRBJ2-1; D: NA; size: NA; V: TRBV5-1; DNA: TGCGCCAGCAGCTTGGGGACAACAGAGCGGATCTTC; CDR3: CASSLGTTERIF
length: 19; J: TRBJ2-6; D: TRBD1; size: medium-sized; V: TRBV7-9; DNA: TGTGCCAGCAGCGAACCGAGACAGGGGGTAAACTCTGGGGCCAACGTCCTGACTTTC; CDR3: CASSEPRQGVNSGANVLTF
length: 14; J: TRBJ1-1; D: NA; size: NA; V: TRBV10-3; DNA: TGTGCCATCAGTGAAAGTTTCATGAACACTGAAGCTTTCTTT; CDR3: CAISESFMNTEAFF
length: 15; J: TRBJ2-7; D: NA; size: NA; V: TRBV7-9; DNA: TGTGCCAGCAGCTTTTCAGCTGACAGCAACTACGAGCAGTACTTC; CDR3: CASSFSADSNYEQYF
length: 14; J: TRBJ2-5; D: NA; size: NA; V: TRBV21-1; DNA: TGTGCCAGCGCCGGGACAGGGAGGGGAGAGACCCAGTACTTC; CDR3: CASAGTGRGETQYF
length: 13; J: TRBJ2-1; D: NA; size: NA; V: TRBV10-2; DNA: TGCGCCAGCGGGCAGGGTCTCGGCAATGAGCAGTTCTTC; CDR3: CASGQGLGNEQFF
length: 12; J: TRBJ2-1; D: NA; size: NA; V: TRBV5-6; DNA: TGTGCCAGCAGCTTGGTGCGGAATGAGCAGTTCTTC; CDR3: CASSLVRNEQFF
length: 17; J: TRBJ1-5; D: TRBD1; size: NA; V: TRBV12-5; DNA: TGTGCTAGTGGCCCAACGGGACAGGGGATGAAAGATCAGCCCCAGCATTTT; CDR3: CASGPTGQGMKDQPQHF
length: 15; J: TRBJ2-1; D: NA; size: once; V: TRBV19; DNA: TGTGCCAGTAGCCAGACCTTTCCCTCCTACAATGAGCAGTTCTTC; CDR3: CASSQTFPSYNEQFF
length: 17; J: TRBJ1-2; D: TRBD1; size: NA; V: TRBV6-4; DNA: TGTGCCAGCAGATACCGGGACAGGGCCATCGTAAGCTATGGCTACACCTTC; CDR3: CASRYRDRAIVSYGYTF
length: 15; J: TRBJ1-1; D: NA; size: once; V: TRBV4-1; DNA: TGCGCCAGCAGCCAAGGTCCTCAGAGGAACACTGAAGCTTTCTTT; CDR3: CASSQGPQRNTEAFF
length: 14; J: TRBJ1-1; D: NA; size: NA; V: TRBV7-9; DNA: TGTGCCAGCAGCCAGCCCCAGGTCAACACTGAAGCTTTCTTT; CDR3: CASSQPQVNTEAFF
length: 17; J: TRBJ1-5; D: NA; size: NA; V: TRBV2; DNA: TGTGCCAGCAGCGGGGGGTTTGGCCTGGGCGACAATCAGCCCCAGCATTTT; CDR3: CASSGGFGLGDNQPQHF
length: 14; J: TRBJ2-3; D: NA; size: NA; V: TRBV7-2; DNA: TGTGCCAGCAGCATCGACCCGAACACAGATACGCAGTATTTT; CDR3: CASSIDPNTDTQYF
length: 19; J: TRBJ1-1; D: TRBD1; size: NA; V: TRBV5-1; DNA: TGCGCCAGCAGCTTCTTTTTCACAGGGGCAGGAGTTTCGAACACTGAAGCTTTCTTT; CDR3: CASSFFFTGAGVSNTEAFF
length: 13; J: TRBJ2-5; D: NA; size: NA; V: TRBV14; DNA: TGTGCCAGCAGCGGGGGGTGGCAAGAGACCCAGTACTTC; CDR3: CASSGGWQETQYF
length: 16; J: TRBJ1-1; D: NA; size: NA; V: TRBV5-5; DNA: TGTGCCAGCAGCTTGGCCGGGGCGGCCCGAAACACTGAAGCTTTCTTT; CDR3: CASSLAGAARNTEAFF
length: 17; J: TRBJ1-6; D: NA; size: once; V: TRBV7-3; DNA: TGTGCCAGCAGCTTAACAGGCGGGAGCCCCTATAATTCACCCCTCCACTTT; CDR3: CASSLTGGSPYNSPLHF
length: 14; J: TRBJ1-1; D: NA; size: NA; V: TRBV5-4; DNA: TGTGCCAGCAGCTATACCCCGGGGGGCACTGAAGCTTTCTTT; CDR3: CASSYTPGGTEAFF
length: 13; J: TRBJ2-7; D: TRBD1; size: NA; V: TRBV25-1; DNA: TGTGCCAGCAGTGACCCGAACAGGGGCGAGCAGTACTTC; CDR3: CASSDPNRGEQYF
length: 15; J: TRBJ1-4; D: NA; size: NA; V: TRBV7-2; DNA: TGTGCCAGCAGCCCTCAGACCGCAACTAATGAAAAACTGTTTTTT; CDR3: CASSPQTATNEKLFF
length: 16; J: TRBJ1-1; D: NA; size: NA; V: TRBV19; DNA: TGTGCCAGTAGTGTGGACAGTCTTAAACTGAACACTGAAGCTTTCTTT; CDR3: CASSVDSLKLNTEAFF
length: 13; J: TRBJ1-5; D: TRBD1; size: NA; V: TRBV18; DNA: TGTGCCAGCTCCCGACAGGGGGATCAGCCCCAGCATTTT; CDR3: CASSRQGDQPQHF
length: 13; J: TRBJ1-1; D: NA; size: NA; V: TRBV14; DNA: TGTGCCAGCAGCCAAGAGTGGGGTACTGAAGCTTTCTTT; CDR3: CASSQEWGTEAFF
length: 15; J: TRBJ1-2; D: TRBD1; size: NA; V: TRBV25-1; DNA: TGTGCCAGCAGTGAATCAGTAAGGGGGCGGCATGGCTACACCTTC; CDR3: CASSESVRGRHGYTF
length: 15; J: TRBJ1-1; D: NA; size: NA; V: TRBV19; DNA: TGTGCCAGTAATTACTTCCGGGCTGCGAACACTGAAGCTTTCTTT; CDR3: CASNYFRAANTEAFF
length: 13; J: TRBJ1-1; D: NA; size: NA; V: TRBV6-6; DNA: TGTGCCAGCAAGAAACAGGGGAACACTGAAGCTTTCTTT; CDR3: CASKKQGNTEAFF
length: 15; J: TRBJ2-1; D: TRBD1; size: NA; V: TRBV29-1; DNA: TGCAGCGTTGAATCCCCCAGGGGGAGTAGGAATGAGCAGTTCTTC; CDR3: CSVESPRGSRNEQFF
length: 16; J: TRBJ1-6; D: NA; size: NA; V: TRBV27; DNA: TGTGCCAGCAGTGCCCAGAACGGGGTATATAATTCACCCCTCCACTTT; CDR3: CASSAQNGVYNSPLHF
length: 13; J: TRBJ1-1; D: NA; size: NA; V: TRBV10-1; DNA: TGCGCCAGCAGCTCAGGGAGGGATACTGAAGCTTTCTTT; CDR3: CASSSGRDTEAFF
length: 14; J: TRBJ1-1; D: NA; size: NA; V: TRBV6-6; DNA: TGTGCCAGCAGTTACTCTACAGGGCGGACTGAAGCTTTCTTT; CDR3: CASSYSTGRTEAFF
length: 17; J: TRBJ1-5; D: NA; size: NA; V: TRBV24-1; DNA: TGTGCCACCAGTGAGTCGGGAACACGGGGAAACAATCAGCCCCAGCATTTT; CDR3: CATSESGTRGNNQPQHF
length: 15; J: TRBJ1-2; D: NA; size: NA; V: TRBV7-8; DNA: TGTGCCAGCAGCTTAGCGACGGCGGGGAACTATGGCTACACCTTC; CDR3: CASSLATAGNYGYTF
length: 15; J: TRBJ2-5; D: NA; size: NA; V: TRBV5-6; DNA: TGTGCCAGCAGCCCGCTAGGGGGGGCTGGAGAGACCCAGTACTTC; CDR3: CASSPLGGAGETQYF